This is a list of T cell receptor beta chains from one sample in a study of T cell repertoires in cytomegalovirus infection. Their cognate antigens are unknown. TCRdb re-called the reads with MiXCR, one entry per CDR3 protein. The table has 7,500 to 9,500 distinct CDR3 sequences, less than 70% seen once. The sequenced sample was PBMCs, sequenced either directly or after in vitro stimulation (not recorded which). These receptors all stem from a human donor in good health (CMV status not recorded). Some clones in this sample may be carry-over from other donors' samples. Each CDR3 is given with its conserved first and last residue. D genes are given only for firm matches. Part of the rows lack a size; the others show once, few, many or a class for expanded clones.

>many|TRBJ1-1|NA|TRBV6-1
TGTGCACAGGGAGAGAACACTGAAGCTTTCTTT
CAQGENTEAFF
>NA|TRBJ1-5|NA|TRBV7-6
TGTGCCAGCAGCTTACAAGGGAGTAGCAATCAGCCCCAGCATTTT
CASSLQGSSNQPQHF
>NA|TRBJ2-5|TRBD2|TRBV7-8
TGTGCCAGCAGCCACGGGACTAGCGGGCAAGAGACCCAGTACTTC
CASSHGTSGQETQYF
>NA|TRBJ1-1|NA|TRBV7-2
TGTGCCAGCAGCGAAACAGCGAGGACTGAAGCTTTCTTT
CASSETARTEAFF
>once|TRBJ1-3|TRBD1|TRBV7-4
TGTGCCAGCAGCCCTGACAGGGTGCATTTTGGAAACACCATATATTTT
CASSPDRVHFGNTIYF
>few|TRBJ1-5|NA|TRBV7-2
TGTGCCAGCAGCCAACGGGGGGGCCCCAGTCAGCCCCAGCATTTT
CASSQRGGPSQPQHF
>NA|TRBJ2-3|NA|TRBV7-9
TGTGCCAGCAGCTTAGTTGGAAGTCGCGAAGATACGCAGTATTTT
CASSLVGSREDTQYF
>NA|TRBJ2-3|TRBD2|TRBV5-6
TGTGCCAGCGCCGCGTTAGCGGGGGCCACAGATACGCAGTATTTT
CASAALAGATDTQYF
>NA|TRBJ1-2|NA|TRBV12-3/TRBV12-4
TGTGCCAGCAGCTATACCGGCCAGCACTATGGCTACCCCTTC
CASSYTGQHYGYPF
>once|TRBJ1-5|NA|TRBV20-1
TGCAGTGCCGCTATGCCGGTACAAGCAAGCACTCAGCCCCAGCATTTT
CSAAMPVQASTQPQHF
>NA|TRBJ2-7|TRBD1|TRBV7-9
TGTGCCAGCATTGACCTGGACAGGGGGCACGACGAGCAGTACTTC
CASIDLDRGHDEQYF
>few|TRBJ2-4|NA|TRBV11-3
TGTGCCAGCAGCTTAAGGGGTGAAAACATTCAGTACTTC
CASSLRGENIQYF
>NA|TRBJ1-6|NA|TRBV7-6
TGTGCCAGCAGCCCCGGACTGGGGGCTCAAAATAATTCACCCCTCCACTTT
CASSPGLGAQNNSPLHF
>NA|TRBJ2-3|NA|TRBV7-9
TGTGCCAGCAGCTTTCTACCGGGCACAGATACGCAGTATTTT
CASSFLPGTDTQYF
>NA|TRBJ2-3|TRBD2|TRBV27
TGTGCCAGCAGCCTGGGACTAGCGGGGCACACAGATACGCAGTATTTT
CASSLGLAGHTDTQYF
>few|TRBJ1-5|NA|TRBV2
TGTGCCAGCAGTGTCAGTTATTTACGGATAGGCAATCAGCCCCAGCATTTT
CASSVSYLRIGNQPQHF
>NA|TRBJ1-6|NA|TRBV3-1
TGTGCCAGCAGCCAAGAGGTAACGACTCACAGCTATAATTCACCCCTCCACTTT
CASSQEVTTHSYNSPLHF
>many|TRBJ1-5|NA|TRBV28
TGTGCCAGCACCCTCCCAGGGCGCAGCAATCAGCCCCAGCATTTT
CASTLPGRSNQPQHF
>NA|TRBJ2-3|NA|TRBV7-2
TGTGCCAGCAGCTCTCCCCAGCTAGATACGCAGTATTTT
CASSSPQLDTQYF
>NA|TRBJ2-7|TRBD1|TRBV4-1
TGCGCCAGCAGCCAGCCAGGGGGCTACGAGCAGTACTTC
CASSQPGGYEQYF
>NA|TRBJ1-5|TRBD1|TRBV19
TGTGCCAGTAGTTCAATATATAACGGGACAGGTGAAGACAATCCGACCCAGCAGTTT
CASSSIYNGTGEDNPTQQF
>few|TRBJ2-2|NA|TRBV7-9
TGTGCCAGCAGCCGCCCTAGGATGCCCGGGGAGCTGTTTTTT
CASSRPRMPGELFF
>NA|TRBJ2-5|NA|TRBV4-1
TGCGCCAGCAGCCAAGATCAGGCCAGCCGGGGGACCCAGTACTTC
CASSQDQASRGTQYF
>many|TRBJ2-3|TRBD2|TRBV5-5
TGTGCCAGCAGCTCCGGGACTAGCGGCCGCACAGATACGCAGTATTTT
CASSSGTSGRTDTQYF
>many|TRBJ1-1|NA|TRBV7-9
TGTGCCAGCAGCTTAGCGTCTCACACTGAAGCTTTCTTT
CASSLASHTEAFF
>few|TRBJ1-6|NA|TRBV4-1
TGCGCCAGCAGCCCAGGAATAGGGCTTCGACACACGAGCTCCTATAATTCACCCCTCCACTTT
CASSPGIGLRHTSSYNSPLHF
>NA|TRBJ1-2|TRBD1|TRBV5-5
TGTTCGAGCACCTGGACAGGGGTTGGCGACACATTC
CSSTWTGVGDTF
>NA|TRBJ1-1|NA|TRBV12-3/TRBV12-4
TGTGCCAGCAGCCTTAGTGGTTCCAAACAGGGCACTGAAGCTTTCTTT
CASSLSGSKQGTEAFF
>few|TRBJ1-1|NA|TRBV12-3/TRBV12-4
TGTGCCAGCAGCCTAAGGGTTTCCAAACAGGGCACTGAATCTGTCTTT
CASSLRVSKQGTESVF
>NA|TRBJ2-2|NA|TRBV7-2
TGTGCCAGCAGCTTAGCGGGGACCGGGGAGCTGTTTTTT
CASSLAGTGELFF
>NA|TRBJ1-1|NA|TRBV11-2
TGTGCCAGCATCTTATCGCTAGTGAGCACTGAAGCTTTCTTT
CASILSLVSTEAFF
>NA|TRBJ1-2|NA|TRBV2
TGTGCCCGCAAGGACAGACTCTACCCCTGGGTGTGCTACAGCTTC
CARKDRLYPWVCYSF
>NA|TRBJ1-5|NA|TRBV19
TGTGCCAGTAAACTTCGGGGGAGCAATCAGCCCCAGCATTTT
CASKLRGSNQPQHF
>NA|TRBJ1-2|TRBD1|TRBV7-2
TGTTCCAGCAGCTTAGGGGACGTCACTCAGACAGGGTTGGGTAGTGGCTACCCCTTC
CSSSLGDVTQTGLGSGYPF
>NA|TRBJ2-1|NA|TRBV7-9
TGTGCCAGCAGAGTACGCGGCGAGAGCTCCGACAATGAGCAGTTCTTC
CASRVRGESSDNEQFF
>once|TRBJ1-1|NA|TRBV7-2
TGTGCCAGTAGCTTAGATTCTAGGGGCGCGAAAACTGAAGCTTTCTTT
CASSLDSRGAKTEAFF
>NA|TRBJ1-1|NA|TRBV7-2
TGTGCCAGCAGCCCTCAGTGGGAAGCTTTCTTT
CASSPQWEAFF
>NA|TRBJ2-5|NA|TRBV18
TGTGCCAGCTCACCACCGGTCAGGGCTCAAGAGACCCAGTACTTC
CASSPPVRAQETQYF
>many|TRBJ2-2|NA|TRBV4-2
TGTGCCAGCAGCCAAGATTTCGAACGGGGGAACACCGGGGAGCTGTTTTTT
CASSQDFERGNTGELFF
>few|TRBJ2-3|TRBD2|TRBV27
TGTGCCAGCAGTTTTCTCTTCACTAGCGATGGCACAGATACGCAGTATTTT
CASSFLFTSDGTDTQYF
>medium-sized|TRBJ2-1|NA|TRBV7-9
TGTGCCAGCAGCCCCCCTAGCGCCCAGTACAATGAGCAGTTCTTC
CASSPPSAQYNEQFF
>many|TRBJ2-1|NA|TRBV7-9
TGTGCCAGCAAATCCCGACAGGGAGGGTCCAATGAGCAGTTCTTC
CASKSRQGGSNEQFF
>few|TRBJ2-6|NA|TRBV12-3/TRBV12-4
TGTGCCAGCAGCCCTGGGGCCAACGTCCTGACTTTC
CASSPGANVLTF
>once|TRBJ2-1|TRBD1|TRBV5-5
TGTGCCAGCACCTGGACAGGGATTTACAATGAGCAGTTCTTC
CASTWTGIYNEQFF
>NA|TRBJ2-3|NA|TRBV27
TGTGAAAGTAACGGATATACGCAGTATTTT
CESNGYTQYF
>NA|TRBJ2-1|NA|TRBV7-8
TGTGCCAGCAGCTTCTGGCAGGGATCCTACAATGAGCAGTTCTTC
CASSFWQGSYNEQFF
>NA|TRBJ2-3|NA|TRBV7-6
TGTGCCAGCAGCTTAGCTGGAAGTCCAGCAGATACTACGTATTTT
CASSLAGSPADTTYF
>few|TRBJ1-1|NA|TRBV27
TGTGCCAGCAGTTTATCGAGGGCAGCAGAAGCTTTCTTT
CASSLSRAAEAFF